The following is a TCR beta chain sequence with its context. This entry comes from a study of blood T cell repertoires in COVID-19. Trimming pared 4 bases from V and 10 bases from J, leaving 22 bases between. Germline values: CDR1 MGHRA, CDR2 YSYEKL. The length of the CDR3 is 15 residues. As processed by the authors: Estimation of nucleated cell counts relied on the amplification of reference gene primers. Libraries were prepared by immunoSEQ multiplex PCR; TCRdb keeps only in-frame clonotypes and omits some of them. V and J calls and clone size are given by that table; D and trimming were obtained from the DNA. This table has under 150,000 clones, approximately 88% appearing once.

The sequence was collected from a human donor in a cohort sampled during active COVID-19. The gene calls are TRBV4-1 and TRBJ1-1; no firm D call. The sample consisted of peripheral blood. The CDR3 nucleotides read TGCGCCAGCAGCCTAGACGGGGAGGGAAGTCTGGGAGCTTTCTTT. It specifies CASSLDGEGSLGAFF.